The clone carrying this T cell receptor beta chain was counted between two and nine times. Its antigen is unknown. Extracted from the samples, RNA was reverse transcribed into cDNA to serve as the sequencing template. Sequencing used immunoSEQ multiplex PCR; TCRdb keeps in-frame clones, though not all of them. The sample consists of 250,000 to 350,000 clones, roughly 60% of them appearing once. The treatment denotes: oral pan-JAK inhibitor, 5-10 mg twice daily. This sample is drawn from a study of CD8+ T cells in alopecia areata. At the level of the study: Treated patients received oral tofacitinib, 5 to 10 mg twice daily. Findings and limits, study-wide: TCR sharing was clearer in mice than between patients, perhaps partly owing to patient HLA diversity.

The sequences come from CD4+ T cells sorted from blood, collected at week 52, from a patient treated with tofacitinib. This receptor was obtained from a human donor with alopecia areata.

DNA of the CDR3: TGCAGCGTAGCGCCGGACTACACCGGGGAGCTGTTTTTT. Translating gives CSVAPDYTGELFF. The chain carries TRBV29-1 and TRBJ2-2; a weak D match, TRBD2 (5 bases). This CDR3 region has 13 residues. Trimming took off 6 bases at V and 3 bases at J, with 11 bases between the two ends. The germline V gene has CDR1 SQVTM and CDR2 ANQGSEA.